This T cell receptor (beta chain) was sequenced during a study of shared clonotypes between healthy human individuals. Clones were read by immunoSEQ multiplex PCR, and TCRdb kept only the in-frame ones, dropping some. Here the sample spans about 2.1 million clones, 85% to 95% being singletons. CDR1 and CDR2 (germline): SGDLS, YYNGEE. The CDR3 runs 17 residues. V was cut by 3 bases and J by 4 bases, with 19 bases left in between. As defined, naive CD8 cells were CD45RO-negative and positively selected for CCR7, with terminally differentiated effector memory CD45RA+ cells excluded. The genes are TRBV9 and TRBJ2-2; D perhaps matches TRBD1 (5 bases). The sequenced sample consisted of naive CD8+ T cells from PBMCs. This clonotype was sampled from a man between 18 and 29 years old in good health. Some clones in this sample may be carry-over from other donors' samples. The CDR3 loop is CASSAHRQGPPTGELFF. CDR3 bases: TGTGCCAGCAGCGCGCATCGGCAGGGCCCTCCCACCGGGGAGCTGTTTTTT.